This T cell receptor (beta chain) was sequenced during a study of cytotoxic CD8 clonotypes in ibrutinib-treated CLL. CDR1 is SEHNR, CDR2 FQNEAQ, per germline (reference sequence). Trimming shortened V by 5 bases and J by 4 bases, and 8 bases separated the two germline ends. This CDR3 is 12 amino acids long. This table comes from immunoSEQ multiplex PCR, and its TCRdb copy is limited to in-frame clones, with some not included. The sample has about 74,000 clones, around 81% seen once. Cryopreserved PBMCs yielded around 2.1 micrograms of genomic DNA for TCR beta libraries. The chain is built from TRBV7-9 and TRBJ1-1; D unclear. The receptor comes from a human donor with chronic lymphocytic leukemia. This material consisted of PBMCs, taken at disease progression, from a patient treated with ibrutinib. The CDR3 loop reads CASSLRLTEAFF. CDR3 DNA sequence: TGTGCCAGCAGCCTAAGGCTCACTGAAGCTTTCTTT.